A selection of T cell receptor beta chains follows, all from one sample in a study of blood T cells in healthy people across ages. TCRdb reanalysed the 5' RACE reads using MiXCR and keeps one entry per CDR3 protein. In the table there are some 1.5 million distinct CDR3 sequences, approximately 39% of which are singletons. The sequenced material came from blood. These receptors originate from a woman younger than 35 in good health. The CDR3 runs from the conserved cysteine through the conserved F or W. A D gene is named only where the DNA matches it firmly. The listing skips clone size in some rows; elsewhere it reads once, few, many or a size class.

TRBV20-1	TRBJ1-2	.	.	TGCAGGGCTAGGCGGCCGGCGGGTGGCTACACCTTC	CRARRPAGGYTF
TRBV9	TRBJ2-3	.	few	TGTGCCAGCAGCGCCGCAGGGGTGGATACGCAGTATTTT	CASSAAGVDTQYF
TRBV20-1	TRBJ2-1	TRBD2	.	TGCAGTGCTAGACGGACTAGCATGGATGAGCAGTTCTTC	CSARRTSMDEQFF
TRBV20-1	TRBJ2-1	.	.	TGCAGTGCTAGTTTTGGGAATGAGCAGTTCTTC	CSASFGNEQFF
TRBV7-9	TRBJ1-2	.	.	TGTGCCAGCAGCCCCCGGACAAGGGCCGACTCCGACTCCGCCAACTATGGCTACACCTTC	CASSPRTRADSDSANYGYTF
TRBV6-2/TRBV6-3	TRBJ2-7	TRBD2	.	TGTGCCACTGAGACGGGAGGACACCACGAGCAGTACTTC	CATETGGHHEQYF
TRBV9	TRBJ2-3	.	few	TGTGCCAGCAGCGTCCTCTCTTCGTCCTTGGATACGCAGTATTTT	CASSVLSSSLDTQYF
TRBV5-1	TRBJ2-7	.	few	TGCGCCAGCAGCTTGGCCTTTCCGGTGGGCACCTACGAGCAGTACTTC	CASSLAFPVGTYEQYF
TRBV6-2/TRBV6-3	TRBJ1-1	.	.	TGTGCCAGCAGTTACTCACGGGGCCCATATGGGGCTTTCTTT	CASSYSRGPYGAFF
TRBV4-3	TRBJ2-1	.	few	TGCGCCAGCAGCCAAGATGTAGCACAGTACAATGAGCAGTTCTTC	CASSQDVAQYNEQFF
TRBV5-6	TRBJ2-1	.	.	TGTGCCAGCAGCGTACACGAAAAATACAATGAGCAGTTCTTC	CASSVHEKYNEQFF
TRBV7-2	TRBJ1-1	.	.	TGTGCCAGCAGCTTAAGTGGGCAGCTTTTAAAGGAAGCTTTCTTT	CASSLSGQLLKEAFF
TRBV4-3	TRBJ2-7	.	few	TGCGCCAGCAGCCCCTACACGGGAAACTACGAGCAGTACTTC	CASSPYTGNYEQYF
TRBV7-3	TRBJ1-1	.	few	TGTGCCAGCAGCCCGGGCGGGGGTCTAGGAAACACTGAAGCTTTCTTT	CASSPGGGLGNTEAFF
TRBV7-9	TRBJ2-1	.	many	TGTGCCAGCAGCACGGGGGGCGCCAACAATGAGCAGTTCTTC	CASSTGGANNEQFF
TRBV5-1	TRBJ1-1	.	.	TGCGCCAGCAGCCTCCGGGACATGGGCACTGAAGCTTTCTTT	CASSLRDMGTEAFF
TRBV29-1	TRBJ2-1	.	few	TGCAGCGTTGCTGGTCGGCAGACACTTGAGCAGTTCTTC	CSVAGRQTLEQFF
TRBV4-3	TRBJ2-7	.	few	TGCGCCAGCAGCCAAGATCTCCGCCGGCTCTACGAGCAGTACTTC	CASSQDLRRLYEQYF